Below, 11 T cell receptor beta chains from the same sample are listed, as sequenced in a study of T-cell memory formation after mild COVID-19. One entry per CDR3 protein results from TCRdb running MiXCR on the 5' RACE reads. The sample contains 180,000 or so distinct CDR3 sequences, around 10% of which appear only once. The sample taken for sequencing was PBMCs or a T cell subset sorted from them (not recorded which). Receptors originate from a man aged 18 to 29 who had mild COVID-19 (a few samples of this study predate the infection). Cell type and time point are not known.

This chain joins TRBV7-2 and TRBJ2-3, with 7 bases fitting TRBD2. This CDR3 has 15 amino acids. V was clipped by 3 bases and J by 2 bases; unmatched bases: 5. Per germline, CDR1 SGHTA and CDR2 FQGNSA. The CDR3 is CASSFGGDFTDTQYF. The CDR3 DNA sequence: TGTGCCAGCAGCTTTGGGGGGGACTTCACAGATACGCAGTATTTT.

The rearrangement uses TRBV7-9 and TRBJ1-2; 7 nucleotides line up with TRBD1. The germline V gene has CDR1 SEHNR and CDR2 FQNEAQ (reference sequence). After removal of 5 bases from V and 0 bases from J, the junction contained 6 bases not matched to a gene. CDR3 length: 15 residues. The CDR3 loop reads CASSPDRPSNYGYTF. CDR3 bases: TGTGCCAGCAGCCCGGACAGGCCGTCTAACTATGGCTACACCTTC.

V gene TRBV7-2 combines with J gene TRBJ2-1; D may be TRBD2 (5 bases). This CDR3 contains 14 residues. In germline, CDR1 is SGHTA, CDR2 FQGNSA. Between the trimmed V and J ends, which lost 2 bases and 4 bases, there was a span of 9 bases. The CDR3 DNA follows: TGTGCCAGCAGCTTATTTTCGGGATACAATGAGCAGTTCTTC. Translation: CASSLFSGYNEQFF. The whole variable domain, remainder taken from reference TRBV7-2 and TRBJ2-1, is GAGVSQSPSNKVTEKGKDVELRCDPISGHTALYWYRQSLGQGLEFLIYFQGNSAPDKSGLPSDRFSAERTGGSVSTLTIQRTQQEDSAVYLCASSLFSGYNEQFFGPGTRLTVL.

V gene TRBV7-9 combines with J gene TRBJ1-1, with a weak D call TRBD1 (6 bases). The germline V gene has CDR1 SEHNR and CDR2 FQNEAQ (reference sequence). The CDR3 totals 14 residues. The V end was cut by 5 bases, the J end by 0 bases, with 10 bases between. The CDR3 protein is CASSRRQVNTEAFF. For the CDR3, the DNA is TGTGCCAGCAGCCGCCGACAGGTGAACACTGAAGCTTTCTTT.

Ten or more counts support this clonotype. The chain couples TRBV5-1 to TRBJ2-6; D is uncertain. CDR1 is SGHRS, CDR2 YFSETQ, per germline. The V and J ends lost 0 bases and 0 bases respectively, with 13 bases between them. The length of the CDR3 is 18 residues. This CDR3 is CASSLARTMSSGANVLTF. The CDR3 DNA reads TGCGCCAGCAGCTTGGCACGGACGATGAGCTCTGGGGCCAACGTCCTGACTTTC.

This clonotype was seen more than once but under ten times. The rearrangement uses TRBV7-2 and TRBJ1-1; D uncertain. V was shortened by 5 bases and J by 7 bases, with 17 bases between the two germline ends. Germline loops: CDR1 SGHTA, CDR2 FQGNSA. The CDR3 has 14 amino acids. In DNA, the CDR3 is TGTGCCAGCAGCCAAAAGACCCCCGGAATTGAAGCTTTCTTT. As protein: CASSQKTPGIEAFF.

This clonotype was seen repeatedly, ten times or more. The rearrangement joins TRBV5-1 to TRBJ1-6; 8 bases fit TRBD1. The CDR3 contains 14 residues. CDR1 and CDR2 from the germline V gene are SGHRS and YFSETQ. Trimming cost V 4 bases and J 7 bases; bases outside gene matches: 4. For the CDR3, the DNA is TGCGCCAGCAGCATAGACAGGGGAAATTCACCCCTCCACTTT. This translates into CASSIDRGNSPLHF. The full variable domain, rest sourced from reference TRBV5-1 and TRBJ1-6, is KAGVTQTPRYLIKTRGQQVTLSCSPISGHRSVSWYQQTPGQGLQFLFEYFSETQRNKGNFPGRFSGRQFSNSRSEMNVSTLELGDSALYLCASSIDRGNSPLHFGNGTRLTVT.

CDR3 sequence: CASSPVGGGARETQYF. The CDR3 nucleotides are TGTGCCAGCAGCCCTGTTGGCGGGGGGGCCAGGGAGACCCAGTACTTC. J is TRBJ2-5 and V is TRBV4-2; 9 bases line up with TRBD2. The germline gives CDR1 LGHNA, CDR2 YNFKEQ. The V gene end was trimmed by 4 bases and the J gene end by 5 bases; junction bases not matched to a gene: 11. The CDR3 is 16 residues long.

This clonotype was seen a handful of times. This chain connects TRBV20-1 to TRBJ1-5, with TRBD1 as a possible D gene (6 bases). In germline, CDR1 is DFQATT, CDR2 SNEGSKA (reference sequence). The CDR3 runs to 16 residues. Trimming removed 0 bases at V and 0 bases at J, with 12 bases between. Here the CDR3 reads CSARDPGGYSNQPQHF. The CDR3 DNA sequence: TGCAGTGCTAGAGATCCGGGGGGCTATAGCAATCAGCCCCAGCATTTT.

This clonotype was seen more than once but under ten times. The V call is TRBV9, the J call TRBJ2-1, with 7 bases lining up with TRBD1. CDR1 is SGDLS, CDR2 YYNGEE, per germline. The CDR3 is made up of 14 amino acids. Unmatched junction bases numbered 2, after V lost 2 bases and J lost 3 bases. The CDR3 region has the DNA TGTGCCAGCAGCGTCTGGACAGGCTACAATGAGCAGTTCTTC. This translates into CASSVWTGYNEQFF.

This clonotype showed up just a few times. The chain is built from TRBV7-2 and TRBJ2-7; 7 bases are a match to TRBD2. The CDR3 covers 16 residues. The germline V gene encodes CDR1 SGHTA and CDR2 FQGNSA. The ends lost 1 base at V and 0 bases at J; junction bases unmatched: 6. CDR3 nucleotides: TGTGCCAGCAGCTTAGGATGGCGGGGGAGCTCCTACGAGCAGTACTTC. Translation: CASSLGWRGSSYEQYF.